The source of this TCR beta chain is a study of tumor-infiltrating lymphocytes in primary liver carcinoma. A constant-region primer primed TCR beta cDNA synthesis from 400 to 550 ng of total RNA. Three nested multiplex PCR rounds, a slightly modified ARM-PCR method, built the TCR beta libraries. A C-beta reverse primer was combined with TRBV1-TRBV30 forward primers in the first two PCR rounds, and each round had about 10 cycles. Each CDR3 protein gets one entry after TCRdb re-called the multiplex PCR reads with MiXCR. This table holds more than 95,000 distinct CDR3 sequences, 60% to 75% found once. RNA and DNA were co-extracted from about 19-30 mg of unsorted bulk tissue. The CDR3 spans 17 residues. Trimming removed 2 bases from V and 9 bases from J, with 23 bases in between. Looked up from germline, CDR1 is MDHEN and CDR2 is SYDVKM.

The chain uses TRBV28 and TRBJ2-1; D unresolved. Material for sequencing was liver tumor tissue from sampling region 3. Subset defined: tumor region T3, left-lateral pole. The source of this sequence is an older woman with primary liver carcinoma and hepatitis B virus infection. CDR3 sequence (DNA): TGTGCCAGCAGTTTACTATCAAAGACCGGACGTCGCAGTGAGCAGTTCTTC. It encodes CASSLLSKTGRRSEQFF.